Listed below are T cell receptor beta chains from one sample, sequenced in a study of sequential checkpoint blockade in melanoma. Using immunoSEQ multiplex PCR, the repertoire was profiled, and TCRdb retains in-frame clones only, with some absent. The sample has approximately 6,300 clones, about half seen once. This sample comprised CD8+ T cells sorted from blood (inferred from file names), obtained from a patient given nivolumab and ipilimumab in sequence. These receptor sequences come from a human donor with melanoma. Both conserved end residues are part of each CDR3. D genes are given only for firm matches. Clone size, where shown, is once, few, many, or a class for clones that have expanded.

size	D	J	V	DNA	CDR3
-	TRBD1	TRBJ2-7	TRBV6-4	TGTGCCAGCAGGACAGGGGGCGTGATCTACGAGCAGTACTTC	CASRTGGVIYEQYF
-	-	TRBJ1-4	TRBV7-6	TGTGCCAGCAGCCCTACCATAACAACTAATGAAAAACTGTTTTTT	CASSPTITTNEKLFF
-	-	TRBJ2-7	TRBV7-2	TGTGCCAGCAGCCCGGGTCTTAGGCGGGGCCAAAGCCTGCAGTACTTC	CASSPGLRRGQSLQYF
few	-	TRBJ1-2	TRBV14	TGTGCCAGCAGCCAAGAGCGGGGAGACTATGGCTACACCTTC	CASSQERGDYGYTF
once	-	TRBJ2-2	TRBV27	TGTGCCACCAGGGGGGAGGTAAACACCGGGGAGCTGTTTTTT	CATRGEVNTGELFF
-	TRBD1	TRBJ1-5	TRBV15	TGTGCCACCGGGTCGGGACAGGATAGCAATCAGCCCCAGCATTTT	CATGSGQDSNQPQHF
-	-	TRBJ2-2	TRBV5-6	TGTGCCAGCAGCCCAAGGACAGTATTCGGGGAGCTGTTTTTT	CASSPRTVFGELFF
-	TRBD2	TRBJ2-4	TRBV15	TGTGCCACCAGCAGCCTAGCGGGGGAAGAGCAGTACTTC	CATSSLAGEEQYF
-	-	TRBJ1-1	TRBV19	TGTGCCAGTAGTATCCCGACAGGGAACACTGAAGCTTTCTTT	CASSIPTGNTEAFF
many	TRBD2	TRBJ2-1	TRBV27	TGTGCCAGCAGTCGACTAGCGGGAGGGGTACATGAGCAGTTCTTC	CASSRLAGGVHEQFF
-	TRBD1	TRBJ2-1	TRBV15	TGTGCCACCAGCGTGGACAGGGACGGTAACAATGAGCAGTTCTTC	CATSVDRDGNNEQFF
once	TRBD1	TRBJ2-7	TRBV13	TGTGCCAGCACTCTCGGGACAGGGCTTTACGAGCAGTACTTC	CASTLGTGLYEQYF
-	-	TRBJ2-5	TRBV28	TGTGCCAGCAGTCCGGGATCGGAGACCCAGTACTTC	CASSPGSETQYF
-	-	TRBJ2-7	TRBV28	TGTGCCAGCACTGGTTGGCAGGAATCCTACGAGCAGTACTTC	CASTGWQESYEQYF
-	TRBD2	TRBJ2-7	TRBV4-3	TGCGCCAGCAGCCAAACCATGACTAGCGGTTCCTACGAGCAGTACTTC	CASSQTMTSGSYEQYF
-	-	TRBJ1-2	TRBV28	TGTGCCAGCAGAGGCAGGGACTTTTATGGCTACACCTTC	CASRGRDFYGYTF
once	TRBD1	TRBJ2-1	TRBV23-1	TGCGCCAGCAGTCAATCGGGGGCAGGGGGCAGGGACAATGAGCAGTTCTTC	CASSQSGAGGRDNEQFF
few	-	TRBJ2-1	TRBV11-2	TGTGCCAGCAGCCCGTACCCCCAGGTGGGCAATGAGCAGTTCTTC	CASSPYPQVGNEQFF
-	TRBD2	TRBJ2-6	TRBV9	TGTGCCAGCAGCGTAGTGGGACTAAGCTCTGGGGCCAACGTCCTGACTTTC	CASSVVGLSSGANVLTF
once	-	TRBJ1-2	TRBV13	TGTGCCAGCAGGGACTACTATGGCTACACCTTC	CASRDYYGYTF
few	-	TRBJ1-2	TRBV7-4	TGTGCCAGCAGCTTAGGGGGCACGGATGGCTACACCTTC	CASSLGGTDGYTF
few	TRBD2	TRBJ2-3	TRBV4-3	TGCGCCAGCAGCCAGGGACTAGCGGGGGGTGATACGCAGTATTTT	CASSQGLAGGDTQYF
few	-	TRBJ1-6	TRBV4-3	TGCGCCAGCAGCCAAGATCAACACAGGCTAAATTCACCCCTCCACTTT	CASSQDQHRLNSPLHF
-	TRBD2	TRBJ2-3	TRBV9	TGTGCCAGCAGCGCCGGGGGGGGCCCAGATACGCAGTATTTT	CASSAGGGPDTQYF
-	TRBD2	TRBJ2-7	TRBV4-1	TGCGCCAGCAGCCAAGCTGGGACTAGCGGATCCTACGAGCAGTACTTC	CASSQAGTSGSYEQYF
-	TRBD1	TRBJ2-3	TRBV4-1	TGCGCCAGCAGCTACAGGACAGGGGGCACAGATACGCAGTATTTT	CASSYRTGGTDTQYF
-	TRBD1	TRBJ2-1	TRBV28	TGTGCCACGCAGGGGGATGAGCAGTTCTTC	CATQGDEQFF
-	TRBD1	TRBJ2-7	TRBV7-6	TGTGCCAGCAGTCGGACAGGCCCCGGGGAGCAGTACTTC	CASSRTGPGEQYF
-	-	TRBJ2-1	TRBV6-5	TGTGCCAGCAGCCTTTCAAACTTTTACAATGAGCAGTTCTTC	CASSLSNFYNEQFF
-	TRBD1	TRBJ1-5	TRBV6-6	TGTGCCAGCAGCCTCGGACAGGGGCTTCAGCCCCAGCATTTT	CASSLGQGLQPQHF
once	-	TRBJ2-7	TRBV12-5	TGTGCTAGTGGTTTGGTTCAACAACAGGAGTCCTACGAGCAGTACTTC	CASGLVQQQESYEQYF
-	TRBD2	TRBJ2-3	TRBV4-3	TGCGCCAGCAGCCAAGATGGACTAGTTCAAGATACGCAGTATTTT	CASSQDGLVQDTQYF
-	-	TRBJ2-7	TRBV7-8	TGTGCCAGCAGCTTAGCGGGGGCCGCAAGCTCCTACGAGCAGTACTTC	CASSLAGAASSYEQYF
once	-	TRBJ2-1	TRBV4-1	TGCGCCAGCAGCCAAGTATGGAAGCCGACAGAATACAATGAGCAGTTCTTC	CASSQVWKPTEYNEQFF
-	TRBD1	TRBJ1-1	TRBV28	TGTGCCAGCAGTTTAAAGACCCGGGACAGGGGGCGAGAAACTGAAGCTTTCTTT	CASSLKTRDRGRETEAFF
few	-	TRBJ2-7	TRBV4-3	TGCGCCAGCAGCCAAGTCCCGGGATATCACTACGAGCAGTACTTC	CASSQVPGYHYEQYF
few	-	TRBJ1-1	TRBV19	TGTGCCAGTAGTATTTTCGGGAACACTGAAGCTTTCTTT	CASSIFGNTEAFF
-	-	TRBJ1-5	TRBV5-1	TGCGCCAGCAGCTTACAGGGAGGCAATCAGCCCCAGCATTTT	CASSLQGGNQPQHF
few	TRBD2	TRBJ2-7	TRBV27	TGTGCCAGCACCCCGACTAGCGGGCCTGGAGGGCAGTACTTC	CASTPTSGPGGQYF
-	TRBD1	TRBJ1-6	TRBV27	TGTGCCAGCTCGGACCGACAGGGTAATAATTCACCCCTCCACTTT	CASSDRQGNNSPLHF
few	-	TRBJ2-2	TRBV27	TGTGCCAGCAGTTTTTCTACGAACACCGGGGAGCTGTTTTTT	CASSFSTNTGELFF
-	-	TRBJ2-7	TRBV4-1	TGCGCCAGCAGCCAGGGGCCGGACAGAGCCTCCTACGAGCAGTACTTC	CASSQGPDRASYEQYF
-	TRBD2	TRBJ2-7	TRBV7-3	TGTGCCAGCAGCCCGCGACTAGCGGGTGGCGAGCAGTACTTC	CASSPRLAGGEQYF
-	TRBD2	TRBJ2-1	TRBV7-9	TGTGCCAGCAGCTTAGAACCGGGAGGGAGAACCTACAATGAGCAGTTCTTC	CASSLEPGGRTYNEQFF
once	TRBD2	TRBJ2-1	TRBV28	TGTGCCAGCAGATTAACTAGCGGGGTTTACAATGAGCAGTTCTTC	CASRLTSGVYNEQFF
-	TRBD2	TRBJ2-7	TRBV25-1	TGTGCCAGCAACGGGGCAGGGAGGGACGAGCAGTACTTC	CASNGAGRDEQYF
once	-	TRBJ1-2	TRBV27	TGTGCCAGCAGTTCCGTAACAGGGATCTATGGCTACACCTTC	CASSSVTGIYGYTF
-	TRBD1	TRBJ2-7	TRBV7-9	TGTGCCAGCAGCGGGACAGGGGCTTCGGAGCAGTACTTC	CASSGTGASEQYF
-	-	TRBJ2-3	TRBV6-5	TGTGCCAGCAGTTTGGACATCACAGATACGCAGTATTTT	CASSLDITDTQYF
-	-	TRBJ1-4	TRBV7-7	TGTGCCAGCAGCCCTACATCGGGGGATGAAAAACTGTTTTTT	CASSPTSGDEKLFF
-	TRBD1	TRBJ1-6	TRBV19	TGTGCCAGTAGTATATCAGGAGGACAGGGCCTCTATAATTCACCCCTCCACTTT	CASSISGGQGLYNSPLHF
-	-	TRBJ1-3	TRBV6-5	TGTGCCAGCAGTTACGGGGGGAGCTCTGGAAACACCATATATTTT	CASSYGGSSGNTIYF
-	-	TRBJ1-2	TRBV19	TGTGCCAGTAGTATGGATCTCCTGGGCCTCTATGGCTACACCTTC	CASSMDLLGLYGYTF
-	TRBD2	TRBJ2-1	TRBV30	TGTGCCTGGAGGGCTATTCTAGCGGGGGGCTCGGTGAATGAGCAGTTCTTC	CAWRAILAGGSVNEQFF
few	TRBD2	TRBJ2-5	TRBV6-5	TGTGCCAGCAGAGGACTAGCGGGAGAAGAGACCCAGTACTTC	CASRGLAGEETQYF
-	TRBD1	TRBJ2-7	TRBV2	TGTGCCAGCAGAGAACCGGGACAGAACTACGAGCAGTACTTC	CASREPGQNYEQYF
-	-	TRBJ1-5	TRBV6-1	TGTGCCACCAACAGGGATAATCAGCCCCAGCATTTT	CATNRDNQPQHF
-	TRBD1	TRBJ2-7	TRBV7-9	TGTGCCGTCAGGACTCCGGGACAGCATTCCTACGAGCAGTACTTC	CAVRTPGQHSYEQYF
-	-	TRBJ2-7	TRBV4-3	TGCGCCAGCAGCCAAGGAAGAGCGGACTACGAGCAGTACTTC	CASSQGRADYEQYF